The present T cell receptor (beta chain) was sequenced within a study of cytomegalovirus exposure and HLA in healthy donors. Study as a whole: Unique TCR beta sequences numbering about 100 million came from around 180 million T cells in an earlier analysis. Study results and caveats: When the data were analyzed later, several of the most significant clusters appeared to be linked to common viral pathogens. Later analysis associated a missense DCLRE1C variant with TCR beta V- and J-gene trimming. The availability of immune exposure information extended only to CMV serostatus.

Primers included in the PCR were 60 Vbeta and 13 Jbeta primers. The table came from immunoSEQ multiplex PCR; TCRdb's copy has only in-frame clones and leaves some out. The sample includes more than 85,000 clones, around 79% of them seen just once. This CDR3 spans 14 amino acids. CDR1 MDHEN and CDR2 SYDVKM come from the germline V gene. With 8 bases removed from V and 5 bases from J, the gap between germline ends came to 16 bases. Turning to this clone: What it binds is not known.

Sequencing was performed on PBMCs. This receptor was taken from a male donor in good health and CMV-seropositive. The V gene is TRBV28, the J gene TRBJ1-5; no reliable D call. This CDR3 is CASQTPEGYQPQHF. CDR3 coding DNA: TGTGCCAGCCAGACACCGGAGGGCTATCAGCCCCAGCATTTT.